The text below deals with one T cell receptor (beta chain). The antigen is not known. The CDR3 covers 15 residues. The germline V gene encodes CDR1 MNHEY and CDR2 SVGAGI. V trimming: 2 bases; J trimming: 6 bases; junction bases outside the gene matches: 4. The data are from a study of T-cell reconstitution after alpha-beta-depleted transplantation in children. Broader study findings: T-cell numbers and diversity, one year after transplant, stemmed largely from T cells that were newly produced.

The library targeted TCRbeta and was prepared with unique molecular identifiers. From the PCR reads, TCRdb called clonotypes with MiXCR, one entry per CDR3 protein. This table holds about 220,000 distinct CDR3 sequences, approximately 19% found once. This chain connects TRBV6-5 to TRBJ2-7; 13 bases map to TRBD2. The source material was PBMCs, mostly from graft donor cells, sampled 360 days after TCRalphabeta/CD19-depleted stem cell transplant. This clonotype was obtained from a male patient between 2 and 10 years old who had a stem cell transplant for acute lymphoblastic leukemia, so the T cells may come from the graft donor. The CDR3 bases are TGTGCCAGCAGTTACCTTACTAGCGGGGGGGCCGAGCAGTACTTC. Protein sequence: CASSYLTSGGAEQYF.